The next 10 T cell receptor beta chains were all read from a single sample in a study of cytomegalovirus exposure and HLA in healthy donors. Only in-frame clones appear in the TCRdb table, and some are missing; sequencing was by immunoSEQ multiplex PCR. The data show around 300,000 clones, approximately 83% seen once. What was sequenced was PBMCs. The receptor set was obtained from a woman under 30 in good health and CMV-seronegative.

V usage is TRBV28 and J usage is TRBJ2-5, with 9 nucleotides matching TRBD1. Germline values: CDR1 MDHEN, CDR2 SYDVKM. The CDR3 covers 18 residues. The V gene end was trimmed by 5 bases and the J gene end by 5 bases; junction bases not matched to a gene: 18. CDR3 region: CASSPWTGERGGIETQYF. The CDR3 coding sequence is TGTGCCAGCAGTCCATGGACAGGGGAAAGGGGGGGAATTGAGACCCAGTACTTC.

The chain joins TRBV5-1 to TRBJ2-3; 10 bases fit TRBD2. This CDR3 spans 15 amino acids. The germline V gene encodes CDR1 SGHRS and CDR2 YFSETQ. The V segment lost 4 bases and the J segment 5 bases; nucleotides outside the gene matches: 7. CDR3 sequence: CASSVTSGEGDTQYF. For the CDR3, the DNA is TGCGCCAGCAGCGTTACTAGCGGGGAGGGAGATACGCAGTATTTT.

This rearrangement joins TRBV15 to TRBJ2-5, with TRBD1 matching 9 bases. The CDR3 length is 17 residues. The germline gives CDR1 LNHNV, CDR2 YYDKDF (reference sequence). J lost 0 bases, V lost 0 bases, and 5 bases had no gene match. CDR3 protein: CATSRDMGQGDQETQYF. CDR3 in DNA: TGTGCCACCAGCAGAGATATGGGACAGGGTGACCAAGAGACCCAGTACTTC. The whole variable domain, remainder taken from reference TRBV15 and TRBJ2-5, is DAMVIQNPRYQVTQFGKPVTLSCSQTLNHNVMYWYQQKSSQAPKLLFHYYDKDFNNEADTPDNFQSRRPNTSFCFLDIRSPGLGDTAMYLCATSRDMGQGDQETQYFGPGTRLLVL.

CDR3 nucleotide sequence: TGTGCCAGCAGTTCGTCAAGCGGTAGCGGGGGGCCCTCTGGGGCCAACGTCCTGACTTTC. Its protein product is CASSSSSGSGGPSGANVLTF. The gene calls are TRBV27 and TRBJ2-6; 10 nucleotides align to TRBD2. The V gene's germline CDR1 is MNHEY and CDR2 SMNVEV (reference sequence). The trim removed 4 bases at V and 0 bases at J, leaving 12 bases unmatched. CDR3 length equals 20 residues.

CDR3 region: CASTLYSSSGRDPYEQYF. The CDR3 nucleotides are TGCGCCAGCACCCTTTACTCGAGTAGCGGGAGAGATCCCTACGAGCAGTACTTC. This chain joins TRBV4-1 and TRBJ2-7; 9 positions agree with TRBD2. This CDR3 has 18 amino acids. V shed 7 bases and J 2 bases; nucleotides not matched to a gene: 18. Germline V CDR1 and CDR2: MGHRA, YSYEKL.

The chain has TRBV19 and TRBJ2-7; 9 nucleotides match TRBD1. V dropped 1 base and J dropped 3; count of bases not matched to a gene: 4. Per germline, CDR1 LNHDA and CDR2 SQIVND (reference sequence). This CDR3 contains 15 residues. CDR3 amino acids: CASSIVGQGNYEQYF. The CDR3 nucleotides read TGTGCCAGTAGTATAGTAGGACAGGGGAACTACGAGCAGTACTTC.

This chain joins TRBV7-6 and TRBJ2-7, with unresolved D. The CDR3 has 15 residues. Germline V gives CDR1 SGHVS, CDR2 FNYEAQ. Trimming took 0 bases from V and 6 from J, leaving 15 bases between them. CDR3 loop: CASSLAAQSIGEQYF. The CDR3 DNA reads TGTGCCAGCAGCTTAGCGGCACAGTCGATTGGCGAGCAGTACTTC.

This clone was observed once. The V call is TRBV6-1, the J call TRBJ1-5; a possible D gene is TRBD1 (6 bases). CDR3 size: 15 residues. Germline assignment: CDR1 MNHNS and CDR2 SASEGT. The V gene lost 5 bases and the J gene lost 3 bases, with 14 bases spanning the gap. The DNA for the CDR3 is TGTGCCAGCAGTCTACAGGGCAACCCCAATCAGCCCCAGCATTTT. This sequence encodes CASSLQGNPNQPQHF.

The chain recombines TRBV25-1 with TRBJ1-1, with D perhaps matching TRBD1 (6 bases). CDR3 length equals 15 residues. Germline V gives CDR1 MGHDK, CDR2 SYGVNS. Trimming left V 5 bases short and J 0 bases short, with 13 bases between. The CDR3 protein is CASSLDRNMNTEAFF. The CDR3 nucleotides read TGTGCCAGCAGTTTGGACAGAAACATGAACACTGAAGCTTTCTTT.

The chain has TRBV7-9 and TRBJ2-2, with 8 bases that match TRBD1. Trimming at V came to 6 bases and at J to 3 bases, leaving 3 bases not matched to a gene. Per the germline V gene, CDR1 is SEHNR and CDR2 is FQNEAQ (reference sequence). CDR3 size: 14 residues. CDR3 in DNA: TGTGCCAGCAGTTTGACAGGGGACACCGGGGAGCTGTTTTTT. Amino acids: CASSLTGDTGELFF.